The T cell receptor beta chain under discussion was sequenced for a study of T cell repertoires in cytomegalovirus infection. In the study overall: As its CMV epitopes, the study selected recently identified HLA-C-restricted and well-studied HLA-B-restricted targets. Public TCR beta signature analysis indicated the presence of both CMV infection and matching HLA type.

This CDR3 comprises 14 residues. Germline V gene data show CDR1 as SGHVS and CDR2 as FNYEAQ. V gave up 1 base and J gave up 5 bases, with 11 bases separating them. TCRdb called the reads again in MiXCR, with one record for every CDR3 protein. The sample has roughly 49,000 distinct CDR3 sequences, about a fifth seen once. Turning to this clonotype: What it recognizes is unknown.

This clonotype was obtained from a human donor in good health (CMV status not recorded). Some clones in this sample may be carry-over from other donors' samples. V is TRBV7-6 and J is TRBJ1-1; D gene uncertain. Material: CD8+ T cells from cultured PBMCs, obtained from culture after CMV antigen stimulation. The DNA for the CDR3 is TGTGCCAGCAGCTTAGATCCAGGAAAAACTGAAGCTTTCTTT. Translation gives CASSLDPGKTEAFF. The full variable domain, in which reference TRBV7-6 and TRBJ1-1 provide the parts outside the CDR3, is GAGVSQSPRYKVTKRGQDVALRCDPISGHVSLYWYRQALGQGPEFLTYFNYEAQQDKSGLPNDRFSAERPEGSISTLTIQRTEQRDSAMYRCASSLDPGKTEAFFGQGTRLTVV.